The 19 T cell receptor beta chains below come from one sample, sequenced in a study of vaccination effects on CD4 cells after COVID-19. TCRdb's copy holds only in-frame clones and misses some; the assay was immunoSEQ multiplex PCR. This sample yields 45,000 to 75,000 clones, of which roughly 80% are seen a single time; approximately 2.8% belongs to the top ten. Their target antigens are unknown. Culture proceeded for approximately 10 days, and CD4+ T cells were then isolated. The sequenced sample was CD4+ T cells from PBMCs cultured without peptide, obtained before COVID-19 vaccination. Receptor source: a human donor who received a COVID-19 vaccine.

V is TRBV9 and J is TRBJ2-1; tentatively, D is TRBD1 or TRBD2 (5 bases each). This CDR3 comprises 17 residues. The germline gives CDR1 SGDLS, CDR2 YYNGEE. V was clipped by 3 bases and J by 4 bases, with 20 bases between them. In DNA form, the CDR3 reads TGTGCCAGCAGCGGTAGGCTCCGGGACGTATCGTACAATGAGCAGTTCTTC. Protein sequence: CASSGRLRDVSYNEQFF.

This chain uses TRBV4-1 with TRBJ2-7; D gene unclear. V lost 1 base and J lost 0, with 10 bases in between. The germline V gene has CDR1 MGHRA and CDR2 YSYEKL. The CDR3 is 15 residues long. CDR3 DNA sequence: TGCGCCAGCAGCCAAGTCTGGGGAAGCTCCTACGAGCAGTACGTC. This gives the protein CASSQVWGSSYEQYV.

This clone has just one count. The chain links TRBV25-1 to TRBJ1-6, with D tentatively TRBD1 (6 bases). Trimming cost V 0 bases and J 7 bases, with 10 bases left between them. The CDR3 consists of 15 residues. Germline CDR1 reads MGHDK; CDR2 reads SYGVNS. The CDR3 region is CASSEYTGRNSPLHF. The DNA for the CDR3 is TGTGCCAGCAGTGAATATACAGGGAGGAATTCACCCCTCCACTTT.

This clone was picked up one time. The CDR3 DNA reads as TGTGCCAGCAGTGGGAGACAGGGACTCAACTACAATGAGCAGTTCTTC. Translated, it gives CASSGRQGLNYNEQFF. The chain is built from TRBV6-1 and TRBJ2-1; tentatively, D is TRBD1 (7 bases). The germline CDR1 and CDR2 sequences are MNHNS and SASEGT. V dropped 4 bases and J dropped 3 bases, with 16 bases sitting between them. The CDR3 runs to 16 residues.

The chain couples TRBV4-1 to TRBJ2-7; either TRBD1 or TRBD2 may supply D (5 bases each). The germline V gene has CDR1 MGHRA and CDR2 YSYEKL. Trimming removed 3 bases from V and 3 bases from J, with 12 bases in between. The CDR3 length is 14 residues. The DNA of the CDR3 is TGCGCCAGCAGCCACCCGGGGCAGGTCTACGAGCAGTACGTC. Translating gives CASSHPGQVYEQYV.

The CDR3 sequence is CASSLGRDHNEQFF. In DNA form, the CDR3 reads TGTGCCAGCAGCTTAGGGAGGGATCACAATGAGCAGTTCTTC. The rearrangement uses TRBV7-3 and TRBJ2-1; 7 bases line up with TRBD2. The V segment lost 2 bases and the J segment 5 bases; nucleotides outside the gene matches: 3. The CDR3 runs to 14 residues. From germline, CDR1 is SGHTA and CDR2 FQGTGA.

This clone appeared a few times. The genes are TRBV7-3 and TRBJ2-5; D may be TRBD2 (6 bases). The ends were cut back, 0 bases at V and 5 bases at J, with 13 bases in the middle. This CDR3 is 15 amino acids long. Germline lookup yields CDR1 SGHTA and CDR2 FQGTGA. CDR3 in amino acids: CASSLTRGSGETQYF. The CDR3 DNA reads TGTGCCAGCAGCTTAACCCGGGGGTCGGGGGAGACCCAGTACTTC. Full variable domain (remainder filled in from reference TRBV7-3 and TRBJ2-5): GAGVSQTPSNKVTEKGKYVELRCDPISGHTALYWYRQSLGQGPEFLIYFQGTGAADDSGLPNDRFFAVRPEGSVSTLKIQRTERGDSAVYLCASSLTRGSGETQYFGPGTRLLVL.

The chain links TRBV7-2 to TRBJ1-1, with 7 bases matching TRBD1. V dropped 2 bases and J dropped 1; count of bases not matched to a gene: 4. The germline V gene has CDR1 SGHTA and CDR2 FQGNSA. The CDR3 loop spans 15 amino acids. The CDR3 loop reads CASSLTGQENTEAFF. The CDR3 coding sequence is TGTGCCAGCAGCTTAACCGGACAGGAGAACACTGAAGCTTTCTTT.

The table lists this clone with a count of one. CDR3 nucleotides: TGCAGCGCTCCGGGACAGGGGGCTTCATGGGTCTCTGGGGCCAACGTCCTGACTTTC. Residues: CSAPGQGASWVSGANVLTF. V and J are TRBV29-1 and TRBJ2-6; 12 bases fit TRBD1. CDR1 and CDR2 from the germline V gene are SQVTM and ANQGSEA. The CDR3 length is 19 residues. Losses at the gene ends were 7 bases for V and 0 bases for J; bases not matched to a gene: 13.

CDR3 residues: CASSFRIGSPLHF. The CDR3 DNA reads TGTGCCAGCAGTTTTAGGATCGGTTCACCCCTCCACTTT. The chain uses TRBV12-3 or TRBV12-4 and TRBJ1-6, with D unclear. The CDR3 is 13 amino acids. Trimming took off 3 bases at V and 9 bases at J, with 9 bases between the two ends.

This chain links TRBV5-1 with TRBJ1-6; 7 bases map to TRBD1. The CDR3 loop spans 19 amino acids. Trimming at V came to 4 bases and at J to 0 bases, leaving 13 bases not matched to a gene. The V gene's germline CDR1 is SGHRS and CDR2 YFSETQ. As DNA, the CDR3 is TGCGCCAGCAGCGGGAGAGACGGACAGGCGAGCTCCTATAATTCACCCCTCCACTTT. Translating it yields CASSGRDGQASSYNSPLHF.

V is TRBV25-1 and J is TRBJ2-1, with D perhaps assigned TRBD1 or TRBD2 (5 bases each). V shed 10 bases and J shed 4 bases, with 20 bases lying between them. Germline V gene lookup returns CDR1 MGHDK and CDR2 SYGVNS. The CDR3 is 15 amino acids. CDR3 region: CAIRRSGRSYNEQFF. The CDR3 coding sequence is TGTGCCATCCGGAGGTCGGGACGGTCTTACAATGAGCAGTTCTTC.

The rearrangement joins TRBV24-1 to TRBJ2-5, with D tentatively TRBD1 (5 bases). V gave up 4 bases and J gave up 5 bases, with 16 bases separating them. This CDR3 has 15 residues. CDR1 is KGHDR and CDR2 is SFDVKD in the germline V gene. The CDR3 reads CATSDSRAGWETQYF. CDR3 in DNA: TGTGCCACCAGTGACTCTCGTGCAGGGTGGGAGACCCAGTACTTC.

The chain uses TRBV28 and TRBJ1-2; no clear D gene. From germline, CDR1 is MDHEN and CDR2 SYDVKM. Between the trimmed V and J ends, which lost 3 bases and 1 base, there was a span of 3 bases. The CDR3 consists of 12 residues. The CDR3 reads CASSFSNYGYTF. DNA for the CDR3: TGTGCCAGCAGTTTCAGTAACTATGGCTACACCTTC.

The V call is TRBV3-1 (or the pseudogene TRBV3-2), the J call TRBJ2-5; tentative D call: TRBD2 (6 bases). The V gene lost 1 base and the J gene lost 2 bases, with 14 bases spanning the gap. The CDR3 is 16 residues long. Germline CDR1 is LGHDT and CDR2 is YNNKEL (reference sequence). In DNA form, the CDR3 reads TGTGCCAGCAGCCAAGGTCTGGTTGCGGGGCAAGAGACCCAGTACTTC. Translating it yields CASSQGLVAGQETQYF.

The rearrangement joins TRBV19 to TRBJ1-1; weak D call: TRBD1 (6 bases). With 8 bases removed from V and 0 bases from J, the gap between germline ends came to 16 bases. The germline gives CDR1 LNHDA, CDR2 SQIVND (reference sequence). This CDR3 has 15 amino acids. CDR3 coding DNA: TGTGCCAGTCATCTGGGGAGGGGGATGAACACTGAAGCTTTCTTT. This gives the protein CASHLGRGMNTEAFF.

The chain uses TRBV6-4 and TRBJ1-2; 7 bases agree with TRBD1. The CDR3 is made up of 15 amino acids. Germline lookup yields CDR1 MRHNA and CDR2 SNTAGT. Trimming at V came to 3 bases and at J to 4 bases, leaving 8 bases not matched to a gene. The CDR3 loop reads CASSDRTGDGYGYTF. The DNA for the CDR3 is TGTGCCAGCAGTGATAGAACAGGGGACGGCTATGGCTACACCTTC.

This sequence joins TRBV7-9 and TRBJ2-2; 7 bases agree with TRBD1. V gave up 1 base and J gave up 4 bases; unmatched junction bases: 3. The CDR3 has 15 amino acids. Germline V gives CDR1 SEHNR, CDR2 FQNEAQ (reference sequence). The CDR3 region has the DNA TGTGCCAGCAGCTTAGTACAGGGGATCACCGGGGAGCTGTTTTTT. Amino acid sequence: CASSLVQGITGELFF.

This chain connects TRBV4-3 to TRBJ2-3; TRBD1 might be the D (6 bases). Germline V gene data show CDR1 as LGHNA and CDR2 as YSLEER. The CDR3 loop spans 17 amino acids. Trimming left V 5 bases short and J 1 base short, with 19 bases between. The DNA for the CDR3 is TGCGCCAGCAGCGAAACCCTCCTAGGGGGTCGCACAGATACGCAGTATTTT. This codes for CASSETLLGGRTDTQYF.